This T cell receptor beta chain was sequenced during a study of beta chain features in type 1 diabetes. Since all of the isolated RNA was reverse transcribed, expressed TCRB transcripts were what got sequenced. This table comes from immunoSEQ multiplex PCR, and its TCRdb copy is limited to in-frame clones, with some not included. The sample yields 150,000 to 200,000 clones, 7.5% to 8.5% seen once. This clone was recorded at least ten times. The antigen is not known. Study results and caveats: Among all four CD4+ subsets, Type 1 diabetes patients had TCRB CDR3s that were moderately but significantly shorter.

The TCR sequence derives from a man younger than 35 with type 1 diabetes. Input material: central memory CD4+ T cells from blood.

This chain's CDR3 is CASSFEDRGYTF. DNA for the CDR3: TGTGCCAGCAGCTTCGAGGACAGGGGGTACACCTTC. The chain is built from TRBV7-9 and TRBJ1-2, with 10 positions matching TRBD1. The germline V gene has CDR1 SEHNR and CDR2 FQNEAQ (reference sequence). The CDR3 has 12 amino acids. V trimming: 3 bases; J trimming: 11 bases; junction bases outside the gene matches: 3. The full variable domain, completed using reference TRBV7-9 and TRBJ1-2, is DTGVSQNPRHKITKRGQNVTFRCDPISEHNRLYWYRQTLGQGPEFLTYFQNEAQLEKSRLLSDRFSAERPKGSFSTLEIQRTEQGDSAMYLCASSFEDRGYTFGSGTRLTVV.